A single sample is the source of the 27 T cell receptor beta chains below, sequenced in a study of CD8 T cells in ankylosing spondylitis. MiXCR, applied by TCRdb to the 5' RACE reads, yields one record per CDR3 protein. Of tens of thousands of distinct CDR3 sequences detected, roughly 9% appear once; the ten largest clones hold 30%. These receptors have no known antigen. Study findings and constraints: A motif of 7 to 9 highly homologous TCR beta variants was seen as apparently characteristic of ankylosing spondylitis blood.

The sequencing sample was made of blood, either unsorted or a sorted T cell fraction (not recorded which). These receptors were taken from a male donor with ankylosing spondylitis.

The chain combines TRBV7-6 with TRBJ2-1; tentatively, D is TRBD2 (5 bases). Trimming pared 10 bases from V and 15 bases from J, leaving 19 bases between. Germline-derived CDR1 and CDR2 are SGHVS and FNYEAQ. The CDR3 has 11 residues. CDR3: CAISPEASLFF. The CDR3 region has the DNA TGTGCCATCTCCCCGGAGGCCAGCCTGTTCTTC.

This clonotype came up many times. V and J are TRBV12-3 or TRBV12-4 and TRBJ2-2; perhaps TRBD2 as D (6 bases). The V end lost 8 bases, the J end lost 0 bases, and 16 bases lay between the germline ends. CDR3 length: 16 amino acids. The CDR3 sequence is CASSLRRETNTGELFF. For the CDR3, the DNA is TGTGCCAGCTCCCTAAGGAGGGAAACGAACACCGGGGAGCTGTTTTTT.

This clonotype was counted between two and nine times. The chain is built from TRBV12-3 or TRBV12-4 and TRBJ2-1; D gene uncertain. CDR3 size: 12 residues. V was pared by 4 bases and J by 10 bases, with 11 bases between. Here the CDR3 reads CASSSLVGEQFF. The CDR3 DNA reads as TGTGCCAGCAGTTCGCTAGTTGGAGAGCAGTTCTTC.

This sequence joins TRBV10-3 and TRBJ1-2; maybe TRBD1 (6 bases). Germline CDR1 ENHRY, CDR2 SYGVKD. The V gene lost 10 bases and the J gene lost 4 bases, with 10 bases spanning the gap. The CDR3 loop spans 11 amino acids. In DNA form, the CDR3 reads TGTGCCACCGGACAGCTCTATGGCTACACCTTC. Amino acids: CATGQLYGYTF.

The J gene is TRBJ2-6, the V gene TRBV28; 7 bases align to TRBD1. Germline V gene sequence: CDR1 MDHEN, CDR2 SYDVKM. V lost 4 bases and J lost 2; bases outside the gene matches: 14. This CDR3 contains 19 residues. The DNA for the CDR3 is TGTGCCAGCAGTTCGTCGGACAGGATGGCTGAAACTGGGGCCAACGTCCTGACTTTC. Translated: CASSSSDRMAETGANVLTF. The whole variable domain, filled in from reference TRBV28 and TRBJ2-6, reads DVKVTQSSRYLVKRTGEKVFLECVQDMDHENMFWYRQDPGLGLRLIYFSYDVKMKEKGDIPEGYSVSREKKERFSLILESASTNQTSMYLCASSSSDRMAETGANVLTFGAGSRLTVL.

The chain combines TRBV7-6 with TRBJ2-5; D may be TRBD1 (5 bases). The V end lost 3 bases, the J end lost 4 bases, and 15 bases lay between the germline ends. The CDR3 loop spans 15 amino acids. Germline V gene sequence: CDR1 SGHVS, CDR2 FNYEAQ. The CDR3: CASSFAGLGGETQYF. Written as DNA, the CDR3 is TGTGCCAGCAGCTTTGCAGGGTTAGGCGGAGAGACCCAGTACTTC. Together with reference TRBV7-6 and TRBJ2-5, the CDR3 gives the full variable domain: GAGVSQSPRYKVTKRGQDVALRCDPISGHVSLYWYRQALGQGPEFLTYFNYEAQQDKSGLPNDRFSAERPEGSISTLTIQRTEQRDSAMYRCASSFAGLGGETQYFGPGTRLLVL.

This clonotype was observed many times. The rearrangement links TRBV29-1 to TRBJ2-1, with 7 nucleotides matching TRBD1. There are 15 residues in the CDR3. Germline V gene data show CDR1 as SQVTM and CDR2 as ANQGSEA. The V gene end was trimmed by 6 bases and the J gene end by 4 bases; junction bases not matched to a gene: 12. CDR3 protein: CSVVNAGTVYNEQFF. The CDR3 DNA reads TGCAGCGTCGTTAACGCCGGGACAGTTTACAATGAGCAGTTCTTC.

This clonotype has more than one count but fewer than ten. The chain couples TRBV28 to TRBJ1-1; the D gene is possibly TRBD1 (5 bases). Germline values: CDR1 MDHEN, CDR2 SYDVKM. V lost 4 bases, J lost 2 bases, and 14 bases lay in between. This CDR3 has 15 amino acids. CDR3 loop: CASSSLLGHNTEAFF. The CDR3 nucleotides read TGTGCCAGCAGTTCACTATTGGGGCATAACACTGAAGCTTTCTTT.

The rearrangement joins TRBV12-3 or TRBV12-4 to TRBJ2-1, with D perhaps given as TRBD1 or TRBD2 (5 bases each). The CDR3 loop spans 15 amino acids. V was clipped by 7 bases and J by 4 bases, with 17 bases between them. CDR3 coding DNA: TGTGCCAGCACCCCCCGGGGCTCTTATTACAATGAGCAGTTCTTC. Protein product: CASTPRGSYYNEQFF.

This clonotype was detected a few times. This chain uses TRBV7-8 with TRBJ2-7; TRBD1 matches 7 bases. Germline V gene lookup returns CDR1 SGHVS and CDR2 FQNEAQ. The CDR3 totals 14 residues. V shed 5 bases and J 3 bases; nucleotides not matched to a gene: 7. The CDR3 protein is CASSLRQGLYEQYV. The CDR3 bases are TGTGCCAGCAGCCTACGACAGGGTCTCTACGAGCAGTACGTC.

In its sample, this clonotype was seen many times. The chain recombines TRBV9 with TRBJ2-1; 8 bases are shared with TRBD2. Germline values: CDR1 SGDLS, CDR2 YYNGEE. The CDR3 is 16 residues long. The ends lost 0 bases at V and 7 bases at J; junction bases unmatched: 9. The CDR3 bases are TGTGCCAGCAGCGTAGGGGGGAGCGGGAGAGGGAATGAGCAGTTCTTC. It translates to CASSVGGSGRGNEQFF.

This sequence joins TRBV7-8 and TRBJ1-5; D gene ambiguous. The V and J ends lost 7 bases and 0 bases respectively, with 10 bases between them. The germline CDR1 and CDR2 sequences are SGHVS and FQNEAQ. The CDR3 runs to 14 residues. The CDR3 loop reads CASTTQYSNQPQHF. The DNA for the CDR3 is TGTGCCAGCACCACACAGTATAGCAATCAGCCCCAGCATTTT.

This clonotype was recorded at least ten times. The rearrangement links TRBV3-1 to TRBJ2-2; D is ambiguous. This CDR3 comprises 17 residues. Germline V CDR1 and CDR2: LGHDT, YNNKEL (reference sequence). V was trimmed by 0 bases and J by 4 bases, leaving 15 bases between them. The CDR3 spells CASSQDWSSMPTGELFF. CDR3 nucleotides: TGTGCCAGCAGCCAAGATTGGAGTTCGATGCCCACCGGGGAGCTGTTTTTT.

In its sample, this clonotype was seen many times. V usage is TRBV5-1 and J usage is TRBJ2-7; no clear D gene. V lost 3 bases to trimming and J lost 1 base, with 2 bases between them. The CDR3 has 11 amino acids. Germline loops: CDR1 SGHRS, CDR2 YFSETQ. The CDR3 region has the DNA TGCGCCAGCAGCTCTTCCTACGAGCAGTACTTC. As protein: CASSSSYEQYF.

The DNA of the CDR3 is TGTGCCAGCAGCTCCTACCTCGGCAAATCCGGGTATGGCTACACCTTC. Its protein product is CASSSYLGKSGYGYTF. The V and J genes are TRBV11-2 and TRBJ1-2, with D hard to call. Between the trimmed V and J ends, which lost 4 bases and 5 bases, there was a span of 20 bases. Germline V gene data show CDR1 as SGHAT and CDR2 as FQNNGV. There are 16 residues in the CDR3.

This clonotype showed up just a few times. The chain couples TRBV7-9 to TRBJ2-1; D ambiguous. Trimming took off 5 bases at V and 9 bases at J, with 14 bases between the two ends. The CDR3 runs 13 residues. Germline V gene sequence: CDR1 SEHNR, CDR2 FQNEAQ (reference sequence). CDR3 nucleotides: TGTGCCAGCAGCCCCAACCCGCCGGCTGAGCAGTTCTTC. This codes for CASSPNPPAEQFF.

The table lists this clonotype with many counts. This CDR3 is CASSQEDGTSEETQYF. CDR3 in DNA: TGTGCCAGCAGCCAAGAAGATGGGACTAGCGAAGAGACCCAGTACTTC. The V and J genes are TRBV3-1 and TRBJ2-5, with TRBD2 matching 10 bases. The germline gives CDR1 LGHDT, CDR2 YNNKEL (reference sequence). V shed 0 bases and J 3 bases; nucleotides not matched to a gene: 4. This CDR3 comprises 16 residues.

This clonotype has at least ten counts. V gene TRBV7-9 combines with J gene TRBJ1-1, with TRBD1 as a possible D gene (5 bases). With 10 bases removed from V and 8 bases from J, the gap between germline ends came to 23 bases. This CDR3 is built from 14 residues. The germline CDR1 and CDR2 sequences are SEHNR and FQNEAQ (reference sequence). In DNA form, the CDR3 reads TGTGCCATCCTCCTCTACAAGGACAACCTAGAAGCTTTCTTT. It codes for CAILLYKDNLEAFF.

At least ten counts were recorded for this clonotype. The junction differs from germline at one of its ends, possibly a read error. This chain uses TRBV2 with TRBJ2-1, with no clear D. This CDR3 contains 14 residues. Per the germline V gene, CDR1 is SNHLY and CDR2 is FYNNEI. In DNA form, the CDR3 reads TGTGCCAGCAGCGAAGGGCCAGGACCCAATGAGCAGTTCTTC. This gives the protein CASSEGPGPNEQFF.

This clonotype was detected ten times or more. The rearrangement joins TRBV7-9 to TRBJ2-5; tentative D call: TRBD1 (6 bases). The CDR3 loop spans 16 amino acids. Per the germline V gene, CDR1 is SEHNR and CDR2 is FQNEAQ (reference sequence). V was cut by 4 bases and J by 3 bases, with 18 bases left in between. Here the CDR3 reads CASSSGAEYTKETQYF. CDR3 in DNA: TGTGCCAGCAGCTCAGGGGCGGAATACACTAAAGAGACCCAGTACTTC.

This clonotype was counted only a few times. The CDR3 here is CSVEGIGSSTEAFF. CDR3 DNA: TGCAGCGTTGAAGGGATCGGGTCTAGCACTGAAGCTTTCTTT. V and J are TRBV29-1 and TRBJ1-1; D call uncertain. Trimming pared 1 base from V and 4 bases from J, leaving 13 bases between. This CDR3 spans 14 amino acids. Germline V gene data show CDR1 as SQVTM and CDR2 as ANQGSEA.

With respect to this clonotype: This clone may be a read error of a much larger clone one base away. This chain connects TRBV27 to TRBJ2-1; 14 nucleotides align to TRBD2. Germline CDR1 reads MNHEY; CDR2 reads SMNVEV (reference sequence). Germline trimming cut 5 bases from V and 8 bases from J; bases unmatched to any gene: 5. The CDR3 extends over 15 amino acids. CDR3 sequence (DNA): TGTGCCAGCAGTCTCGGGACTAGCGGGGGAGATGAGCAGTTCTTC. This gives the protein CASSLGTSGGDEQFF.

The table lists this clonotype with many counts. V is TRBV5-1 and J is TRBJ2-7; 9 bases are shared with TRBD2. This CDR3 has 14 amino acids. Germline trimming cut 4 bases from V and 5 bases from J; bases unmatched to any gene: 7. Germline V gene lookup returns CDR1 SGHRS and CDR2 YFSETQ. Written as DNA, the CDR3 is TGCGCCAGCAGCGAGGCGGGAGGGCCTAACGAGCAGTACGTC. Amino acids: CASSEAGGPNEQYV.

Only a few counts were recorded for this clonotype. V is TRBV9 and J is TRBJ2-1; 10 bases map to TRBD2. The J segment lost 8 bases and the V segment lost 3 bases, leaving 11 bases of the junction unmatched. CDR1 and CDR2 from the germline V gene are SGDLS and YYNGEE. The CDR3 spans 16 residues. This CDR3 reads CASSEASGGGGDEQFF. In DNA form, the CDR3 reads TGTGCCAGCAGCGAGGCTAGCGGGGGCGGAGGGGATGAGCAGTTCTTC.

The J gene is TRBJ2-3, the V gene TRBV2; the D is unclear. The CDR3 spans 12 residues. Germline loops: CDR1 SNHLY, CDR2 FYNNEI. The germline V and J ends were trimmed by 7 bases and 0 bases, with 5 bases remaining between them. The DNA for the CDR3 is TGTGCCAGCAAACTTAGCACAGATACGCAGTATTTT. Its protein product is CASKLSTDTQYF. Full variable domain (rest looked up from reference TRBV2 and TRBJ2-3): EPEVTQTPSHQVTQMGQEVILRCVPISNHLYFYWYRQILGQKVEFLVSFYNNEISEKSEIFDDQFSVERPDGSNFTLKIRSTKLEDSAMYFCASKLSTDTQYFGPGTRLTVL.

The table lists this clonotype with many counts. V and J are TRBV12-3 or TRBV12-4 and TRBJ2-1; 7 nucleotides agree with TRBD1. The CDR3 has 16 amino acids. V shed 6 bases and J 0 bases; nucleotides not matched to a gene: 8. CDR3 nucleotides: TGTGCCAGCAGATTTGTGACAGGGAGCTCCTACAATGAGCAGTTCTTC. It specifies CASRFVTGSSYNEQFF.

This clonotype occurred a few times. This sequence joins TRBV10-2 and TRBJ2-1; tentatively, D is TRBD2 (5 bases). V lost 3 bases, J lost 1 base, and 10 bases lay in between. CDR3 length: 15 residues. CDR1 and CDR2 from the germline V gene are WSHSY and SAAADI. CDR3: CASSELLESYNEQFF. For the CDR3, the DNA is TGCGCCAGCAGTGAATTACTAGAGTCCTACAATGAGCAGTTCTTC.